Presented here are 27 T cell receptor beta chains from one specimen sequenced in a study of T cell responses to AZD1222 COVID-19 vaccine. Sequencing was performed with immunoSEQ multiplex PCR; in TCRdb, only in-frame clones are kept and a portion is missing. The table records about 130,000 clones, more than 85% of them present only once. Sequences were derived from peripheral blood, sampled on day 0 of AZD1222 vaccination. Every receptor here comes from an adult in good health.

This chain joins TRBV5-1 and TRBJ2-5; 10 bases fit TRBD1. This CDR3 spans 15 amino acids. CDR1 is SGHRS and CDR2 is YFSETQ in the germline V gene. V lost 1 base to trimming and J lost 3 bases; unmatched junction nucleotides: 3. Written as DNA, the CDR3 is TGCGCCAGCAGCTTGTATGGACAGGGGGAAGAGACCCAGTACTTC. It specifies CASSLYGQGEETQYF.

This clone was recorded a few times. The V call is TRBV29-1, the J call TRBJ1-2; D not certain. From germline, CDR1 is SQVTM and CDR2 ANQGSEA. Trimming took off 1 base at V and 7 bases at J, with 16 bases between the two ends. The CDR3 runs 14 residues. CDR3 bases: TGCAGCGTTGAAGCGTCGGACCGTGAGGGTGGCTACACCTTC. Its protein product is CSVEASDREGGYTF.

This chain uses TRBV7-2 with TRBJ2-1; 7 bases agree with TRBD2. The germline V gene encodes CDR1 SGHTA and CDR2 FQGNSA. Unmatched junction bases numbered 4, after V lost 4 bases and J lost 4 bases. CDR3 length equals 14 residues. CDR3 in amino acids: CASSSQRGYNEQFF. The CDR3 DNA is TGTGCCAGCAGCTCCCAGCGGGGTTACAATGAGCAGTTCTTC.

This chain connects TRBV6-5 to TRBJ2-3, with TRBD2 as a possible D gene (5 bases). The CDR3 is 12 amino acids. V was cut by 6 bases and J by 8 bases, with 12 bases left in between. Germline loops: CDR1 MNHEY, CDR2 SVGAGI. CDR3 nucleotide sequence: TGTGCCAGCAGGGAGGTTCCTGGTACGCAGTATTTT. It encodes CASREVPGTQYF.

V is TRBV2 and J is TRBJ2-3, with a tentative D call TRBD2 (5 bases). Germline CDR1 reads SNHLY; CDR2 reads FYNNEI. CDR3 size: 12 residues. V was shortened by 4 bases and J by 5 bases, with 7 bases between the two germline ends. The CDR3 spells CASSGRGDTQYF. The CDR3 DNA reads TGTGCCAGCAGTGGACGGGGAGATACGCAGTATTTT.

V usage is TRBV7-8 and J usage is TRBJ1-5, with D unresolved. Germline V gene lookup returns CDR1 SGHVS and CDR2 FQNEAQ. The CDR3 loop spans 13 amino acids. Trimming cost V 1 base and J 12 bases, with 13 bases left between them. The CDR3 here is CASSLDRGSGQHF. Written as DNA, the CDR3 is TGTGCCAGCAGCTTAGATCGAGGTTCTGGCCAGCATTTT. The entire variable domain, with the rest obtained from reference TRBV7-8 and TRBJ1-5, is as follows: GAGVSQSPRYKVAKRGQDVALRCDPISGHVSLFWYQQALGQGPEFLTYFQNEAQLDKSGLPSDRFFAERPEGSVSTLKIQRTQQEDSAVYLCASSLDRGSGQHFGDGTRLSIL.

This clone has only one observation. V and J are TRBV5-1 and TRBJ1-4; 8 bases map to TRBD1. CDR3 length: 14 residues. CDR1 SGHRS and CDR2 YFSETQ come from the germline V gene. Trimming took 1 base from V and 10 from J; bases not matched to a gene: 6. DNA for the CDR3: TGCGCCAGCAGCTTGCCCCAGACAGGGGCAAAACTGTTTTTT. Protein: CASSLPQTGAKLFF.

The rearrangement joins TRBV3-1 (or the pseudogene TRBV3-2) to TRBJ2-5, with 7 positions matching TRBD2. This CDR3 spans 17 amino acids. Losses at the gene ends were 3 bases for V and 5 bases for J; bases not matched to a gene: 15. From germline, CDR1 is LGHDT and CDR2 YNNKEL (reference sequence). This CDR3 is CASSQQMSLAGGETQYF. DNA for the CDR3: TGTGCCAGCAGCCAGCAGATGTCGCTCGCCGGGGGGGAGACCCAGTACTTC.

The chain is built from TRBV3-1 (or the pseudogene TRBV3-2) and TRBJ1-1; D is undetermined. Germline CDR1 and CDR2: LGHDT and YNNKEL (reference sequence). V was shortened by 0 bases and J by 10 bases, with 12 bases between the two germline ends. The CDR3 covers 13 residues. The CDR3 DNA reads TGTGCCAGCAGCCAAGAACCCATCCGCGGAGCTTTCTTT. Protein product: CASSQEPIRGAFF.

The table lists this clone with many counts. V is TRBV15 and J is TRBJ2-1; D remains unclear. The V and J ends lost 5 bases and 5 bases respectively, with 10 bases between them. Germline CDR1 reads LNHNV; CDR2 reads YYDKDF (reference sequence). This CDR3 contains 13 residues. The CDR3 DNA reads as TGTGCCACCAGCCGCGAGGCCCACAATGAGCAGTTCTTC. It codes for CATSREAHNEQFF.

The chain carries TRBV5-1 and TRBJ2-7; 11 bases are shared with TRBD2. The V and J ends lost 4 bases and 2 bases, in that order; junction bases with no gene match: 8. Germline values: CDR1 SGHRS, CDR2 YFSETQ. The CDR3 length is 16 residues. The CDR3 DNA reads TGCGCCAGCAGCCCTAGAACTAGCGGGGGTACCTACGAGCAGTACTTC. Translation: CASSPRTSGGTYEQYF.

The CDR3 loop reads CASSVTVHPGADTQYF. CDR3 DNA: TGTGCCAGCAGCGTTACTGTGCACCCTGGGGCAGATACGCAGTATTTT. The chain joins TRBV9 to TRBJ2-3; D uncertain. This CDR3 has 16 amino acids. The V end lost 2 bases, the J end lost 4 bases, and 17 bases lay between the germline ends. Per germline, CDR1 SGDLS and CDR2 YYNGEE.

The chain uses TRBV23-1 and TRBJ1-6, with no clear D. TRBV23-1 is sorted into the ORF group, with uncertain function. Trimming shortened V by 2 bases and J by 8 bases, and 16 bases separated the two germline ends. The CDR3 is made up of 16 amino acids. DNA of the CDR3: TGCGCCAGCAGTCAAGCCGCGACCCTGCTGCATTCACCCCTCCACTTT. This translates into CASSQAATLLHSPLHF.

The rearrangement links TRBV6-6 to TRBJ2-5; no definite D call. The CDR3 consists of 11 residues. Looked up from germline, CDR1 is MNHNY and CDR2 is SVGAGI (reference sequence). V lost 4 bases, J lost 2 bases, and 2 bases lay in between. Here the CDR3 DNA reads TGTGCCAGCAGTTCTCAAGAGACCCAGTACTTC. It encodes CASSSQETQYF.

The J gene is TRBJ1-2, the V gene TRBV19, with 9 bases fitting TRBD1. CDR1 and CDR2 (germline): LNHDA, SQIVND (reference sequence). After removal of 9 bases from V and 3 bases from J, the junction contained 14 bases not matched to a gene. CDR3 length equals 16 residues. The chain's CDR3 is CASTQPGQGLDYGYTF. Here the CDR3 DNA reads TGTGCCAGCACGCAACCGGGACAGGGCCTCGACTATGGCTACACCTTC. The variable domain in full, completed from reference TRBV19 and TRBJ1-2, reads DGGITQSPKYLFRKEGQNVTLSCEQNLNHDAMYWYRQDPGQGLRLIYYSQIVNDFQKGDIAEGYSVSREKKESFPLTVTSAQKNPTAFYLCASTQPGQGLDYGYTFGSGTRLTVV.

This sequence joins TRBV12-5 and TRBJ2-7; D may be TRBD1 or TRBD2 (5 bases each). Germline CDR1 is LGHNT and CDR2 is FRNRAP. The germline V and J ends were trimmed by 0 bases and 2 bases, with 14 bases remaining between them. This CDR3 is built from 16 residues. CDR3 region: CASGLVLGRGAYEQYF. CDR3 nucleotide sequence: TGTGCTAGTGGTTTGGTACTAGGCCGAGGGGCCTACGAGCAGTACTTC.

The chain is built from TRBV27 and TRBJ1-1; TRBD1 aligns across 7 bases. The ends lost 5 bases at V and 1 base at J; junction bases unmatched: 10. This CDR3 spans 16 amino acids. Germline CDR1 reads MNHEY; CDR2 reads SMNVEV (reference sequence). The CDR3 reads CASSTQTGPENTEAFF. DNA of the CDR3: TGTGCCAGCAGTACCCAGACAGGGCCCGAGAACACTGAAGCTTTCTTT.

This CDR3 is CSARRDKNSPLHF. DNA for the CDR3: TGCAGCGCCCGAAGGGACAAGAATTCACCCCTCCACTTT. This chain links TRBV29-1 with TRBJ1-6, with D tentatively TRBD1 (6 bases). Deletions cut 7 bases from V and 7 bases from J, with 14 bases between. The length of the CDR3 is 13 residues. Germline V gives CDR1 SQVTM, CDR2 ANQGSEA.

This clone was detected a few times. The chain is built from TRBV5-1 and TRBJ2-7; 10 bases are a match to TRBD2. J was trimmed by 6 bases and V by 2 bases; bases with no gene match: 8. This CDR3 comprises 15 residues. Germline lookup yields CDR1 SGHRS and CDR2 YFSETQ. The CDR3 DNA reads TGCGCCAGCAGCTTAAAGCTAGCGGGAGCCTCCGAGCAGTACTTC. Its translation: CASSLKLAGASEQYF.

This clone was seen a few times. The V gene is TRBV5-6, the J gene TRBJ1-2; 8 bases agree with TRBD1. V was clipped by 7 bases and J by 3 bases; unmatched bases: 2. This CDR3 has 12 residues. Germline V gene sequence: CDR1 SGHDT, CDR2 YYEEEE. The CDR3 DNA reads TGTGCCAGCTCAGGGGGCGACTATGGCTACACCTTC. It codes for CASSGGDYGYTF.

The V and J genes are TRBV15 and TRBJ1-2, with 8 bases identical to TRBD1. Unmatched junction bases numbered 7, after V lost 3 bases and J lost 7 bases. The CDR3 covers 14 residues. Germline V gene lookup returns CDR1 LNHNV and CDR2 YYDKDF (reference sequence). The CDR3 region is CATSSDRTGSGYTF. DNA for the CDR3: TGTGCCACCAGCAGCGACAGGACAGGGTCTGGCTACACCTTC.

The chain employs TRBV5-1 and TRBJ1-5; tentatively, D is TRBD1 (5 bases). Trimming shortened V by 0 bases and J by 4 bases, and 11 bases separated the two germline ends. Per germline, CDR1 SGHRS and CDR2 YFSETQ. This CDR3 has 15 residues. The CDR3 protein is CASSLAGPQNQPQHF. CDR3 nucleotide sequence: TGCGCCAGCAGCTTGGCGGGACCGCAAAATCAGCCCCAGCATTTT.

The chain carries TRBV27 and TRBJ2-7, with TRBD2 as a possible D gene (6 bases). The V end was cut by 6 bases, the J end by 7 bases, with 19 bases between. Germline V lookup: CDR1 MNHEY, CDR2 SMNVEV (reference sequence). The CDR3 loop spans 14 amino acids. As DNA, the CDR3 is TGTGCCAGCAGGAGGGCGGGAACTGTTCAGGAGCAGTACTTC. Its protein is CASRRAGTVQEQYF.

The V gene is TRBV7-7, the J gene TRBJ2-1; no clear D gene. Deletions cut 5 bases from V and 3 bases from J, with 11 bases between. Germline V gene data show CDR1 as SSHAT and CDR2 as FNYEAQ (reference sequence). The CDR3 runs to 14 residues. The CDR3 sequence is CASSPDHYYNEQFF. The CDR3 region has the DNA TGTGCCAGCAGCCCCGACCATTACTACAATGAGCAGTTCTTC.

The rearrangement links TRBV2 to TRBJ1-2; possible D gene TRBD1, 5 bases. The CDR3 runs 14 residues. Trimming stripped 7 bases from V and 8 bases from J, with 20 bases between. Germline V gene data show CDR1 as SNHLY and CDR2 as FYNNEI. CDR3 loop: CASTLTGRAGGYTF. The CDR3 DNA reads TGTGCCAGCACCCTCACGGGCAGGGCTGGCGGCTACACCTTC.

The genes are TRBV7-2 and TRBJ1-3; no firm D call. With 1 base removed from V and 0 bases from J, the gap between germline ends came to 16 bases. This CDR3 has 18 amino acids. Looked up from germline, CDR1 is SGHTA and CDR2 is FQGNSA. The DNA for the CDR3 is TGTGCCAGCAGCTTAGTAGATTCTGGAACCCCCTCTGGAAACACCATATATTTT. Amino acid sequence: CASSLVDSGTPSGNTIYF.

The chain uses TRBV27 and TRBJ2-7; D not certain. V gave up 2 bases and J gave up 6 bases, with 11 bases separating them. This CDR3 region has 13 residues. CDR1 and CDR2 from the germline V gene are MNHEY and SMNVEV (reference sequence). The CDR3 here is CASSLGVGIEQYF. In DNA form, the CDR3 reads TGTGCCAGCAGTTTAGGGGTAGGGATCGAGCAGTACTTC.